This T cell receptor (beta chain) was identified in a study of blood T cell repertoires in COVID-19. Study-level information: Samples taken during acute and convalescent COVID-19 were collected in the United States, Italy and Spain. Sources were T cells, B-cell-depleted T cells, or PBMCs; the material itself was cDNA or gDNA.

Germline values: CDR1 ENHRY, CDR2 SYGVKD. The CDR3 sequence is 15 residues long. V lost 6 bases and J 0 bases, leaving 12 bases between the germline ends. Per the study methods: From reference gene primer amplification, estimates of nucleated cell counts were derived. Produced via immunoSEQ multiplex PCR; TCRdb's table is partial and in-frame only. V and J calls and clone size are as listed in that table; D and trimming were resolved from the DNA. The table lists some 98,000 clones, roughly 82% of them singletons. V usage is TRBV10-3 and J usage is TRBJ1-5; D remains ambiguous. The origin of this receptor is a man in his sixties or seventies with active or convalescent COVID-19. Sequencing was performed on peripheral blood. The chain's CDR3 is CAIREVPDSNQPQHF. The CDR3 DNA follows: TGTGCCATCAGAGAAGTTCCAGATAGCAATCAGCCCCAGCATTTT.